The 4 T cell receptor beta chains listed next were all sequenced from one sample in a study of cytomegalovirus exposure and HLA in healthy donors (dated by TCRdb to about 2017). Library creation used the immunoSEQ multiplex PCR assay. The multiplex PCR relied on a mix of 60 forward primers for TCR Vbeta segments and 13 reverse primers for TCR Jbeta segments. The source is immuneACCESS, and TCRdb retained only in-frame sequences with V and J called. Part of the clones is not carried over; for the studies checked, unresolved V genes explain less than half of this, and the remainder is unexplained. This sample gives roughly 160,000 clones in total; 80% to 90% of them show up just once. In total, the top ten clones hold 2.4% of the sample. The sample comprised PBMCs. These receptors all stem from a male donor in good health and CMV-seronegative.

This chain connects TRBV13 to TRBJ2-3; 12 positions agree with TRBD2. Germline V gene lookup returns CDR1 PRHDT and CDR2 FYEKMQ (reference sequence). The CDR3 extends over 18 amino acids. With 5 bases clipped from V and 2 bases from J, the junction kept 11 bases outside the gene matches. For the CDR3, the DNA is TGTGCCAGCAGCCCCGACACCACTAGCGGGGGGATCACAGATACGCAGTATTTT. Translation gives CASSPDTTSGGITDTQYF.

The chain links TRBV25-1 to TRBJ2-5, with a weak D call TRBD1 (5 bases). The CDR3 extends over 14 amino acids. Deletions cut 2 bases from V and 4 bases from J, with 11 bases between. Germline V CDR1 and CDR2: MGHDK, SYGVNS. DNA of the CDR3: TGTGCCAGCAGTGAACAAGGGGTGGGAGAGACCCAGTACTTC. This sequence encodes CASSEQGVGETQYF.

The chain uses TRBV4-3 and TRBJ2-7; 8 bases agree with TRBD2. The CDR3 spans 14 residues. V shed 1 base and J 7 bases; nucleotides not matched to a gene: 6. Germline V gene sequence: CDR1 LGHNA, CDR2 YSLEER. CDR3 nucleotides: TGCGCCAGCAGCCAAGCGGGGGGGCAGAGAGAGCAGTACTTC. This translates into CASSQAGGQREQYF.

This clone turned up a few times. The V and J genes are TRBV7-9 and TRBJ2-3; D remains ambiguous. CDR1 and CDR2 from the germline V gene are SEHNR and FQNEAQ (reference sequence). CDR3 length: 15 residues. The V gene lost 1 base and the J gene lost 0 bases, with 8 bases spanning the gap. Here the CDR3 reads CASSLGVSSTDTQYF. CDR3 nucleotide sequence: TGTGCCAGCAGCTTAGGCGTGAGTAGCACAGATACGCAGTATTTT.